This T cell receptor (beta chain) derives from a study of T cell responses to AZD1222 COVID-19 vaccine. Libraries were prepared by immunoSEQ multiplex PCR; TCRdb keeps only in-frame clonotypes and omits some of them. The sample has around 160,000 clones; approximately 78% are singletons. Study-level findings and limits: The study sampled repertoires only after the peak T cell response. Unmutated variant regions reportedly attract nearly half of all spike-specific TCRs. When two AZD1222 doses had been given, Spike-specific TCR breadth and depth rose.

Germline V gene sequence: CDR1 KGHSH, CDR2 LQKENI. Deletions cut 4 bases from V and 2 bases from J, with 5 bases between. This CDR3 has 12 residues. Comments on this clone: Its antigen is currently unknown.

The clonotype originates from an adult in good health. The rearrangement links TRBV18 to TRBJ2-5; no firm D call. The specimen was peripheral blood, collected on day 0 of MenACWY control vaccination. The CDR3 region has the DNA TGTGCCAGCTCACACGCACAAGAGACCCAGTACTTC. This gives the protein CASSHAQETQYF.